The entry that follows covers one TCR beta chain sequence. The data were taken from a study of blood T cell repertoires in COVID-19. V was pared by 6 bases and J by 1 base, with 12 bases between. The CDR3 totals 14 residues. Germline V gene data show CDR1 as MGHDK and CDR2 as SYGVNS. Clones were sequenced by immunoSEQ multiplex PCR, and TCRdb holds only the in-frame ones, with some missing. This sample has some 60,000 clones, with roughly nine tenths found just once. The gene calls are TRBV25-1 and TRBJ1-1; tentatively, D is TRBD1 (5 bases). This TCR came from a man aged 55 to 69 with acute or convalescent COVID-19. Sequenced material: peripheral blood. CDR3 DNA: TGTGCCAGCAGAAGAGACAGAACGAACACTGAAGCTTTCTTT. Amino acids: CASRRDRTNTEAFF.